The rows below give T cell receptor beta chains drawn from one sample of a study of CD8 T cells in Susac syndrome. MiXCR, run by TCRdb on the immunoSEQ multiplex PCR reads, gives a single entry per CDR3 protein. The sample shows over 80,000 distinct CDR3 sequences, 85% to 95% of them seen only once. Sequenced material: CD8+ T cells from PBMCs. The receptor set was obtained from a human donor in good health. CDR3s include the opening cysteine and the closing phenylalanine or tryptophan.

TRBV6-5	TRBJ1-5	CASSYYVGNQPQHF
TRBV11-2	TRBJ2-5	CASSPVAGPQETQYF
TRBV13	TRBJ2-7	CASSPTPGTFSYEQYF
TRBV27	TRBJ1-1	CASSLSVITEAFF
TRBV7-8	TRBJ2-1	CASSLGGDRGRF
TRBV19	TRBJ1-1	CASRGGYTEAFF
TRBV30	TRBJ2-1	CAWSVMGAGTEQFF
TRBV7-2	TRBJ2-3	CASSLATRTSTDTQYF
TRBV20-1	TRBJ2-5	CSARAWRGQETQYF
TRBV6-1	TRBJ2-3	CASLGLAGSDTQYF
TRBV5-4	TRBJ1-1	CASSFRGGGIEAFF
TRBV29-1	TRBJ2-7	CSVEVVGQEYEQYF
TRBV27	TRBJ1-1	CASSLLGEENTEAFF
TRBV20-1	TRBJ2-2	CSALSTEVNTGELFF
TRBV3-1	TRBJ1-5	CASSQWDPRGNQPQHF
TRBV27	TRBJ1-1	CASRIWGTAEAFF
TRBV18	TRBJ2-7	CASSDPGLPYEQYF
TRBV7-3	TRBJ2-3	CASSASGGGTDTQYF
TRBV7-9	TRBJ2-7	CASSLTEVFYEQYF
TRBV7-9	TRBJ1-2	CASSRTEANYGYTF
TRBV11-1	TRBJ1-1	CASSLVPAVNTEAFF
TRBV5-6	TRBJ2-3	CASSGGTGTDTQYF
TRBV20-1	TRBJ2-7	CSAAGPGQTSYEQYF